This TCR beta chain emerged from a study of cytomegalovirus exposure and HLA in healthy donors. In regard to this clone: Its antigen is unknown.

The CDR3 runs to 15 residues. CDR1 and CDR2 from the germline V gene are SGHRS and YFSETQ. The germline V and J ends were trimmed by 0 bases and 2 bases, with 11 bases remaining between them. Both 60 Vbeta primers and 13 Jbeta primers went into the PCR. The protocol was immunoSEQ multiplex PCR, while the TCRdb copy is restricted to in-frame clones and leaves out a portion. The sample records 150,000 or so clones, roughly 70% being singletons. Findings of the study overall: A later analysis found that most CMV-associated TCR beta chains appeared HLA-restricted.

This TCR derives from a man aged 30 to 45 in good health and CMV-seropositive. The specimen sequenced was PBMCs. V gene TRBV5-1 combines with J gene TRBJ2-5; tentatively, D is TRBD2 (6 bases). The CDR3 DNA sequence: TGCGCCAGCAGCTTGGTGGTCGGGAGTCAAGAGACCCAGTACTTC. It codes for CASSLVVGSQETQYF.